Included here is one T cell receptor beta chain sequence, with context. These data belong to a study of blood T cell repertoires in COVID-19. Study-wide context: Sample material is recorded as cDNA or gDNA derived from T cells, B-cell-depleted T cells, or PBMCs.

Cohort 3 donors were reported recovered after two negative PCRs, clearance, or symptom resolution. Repertoires were generated with immunoSEQ multiplex PCR, while TCRdb's copy carries only in-frame clones and drops some. The sample shows about 310,000 clones, about 88% of them seen only once. This receptor was identified in a woman aged 35 to 49 who had recovered from COVID-19. Sequencing was performed on PBMCs or T cells enriched from blood (not recorded which).

The CDR3 DNA follows: TGCGCCAGCATCAGGACTAGCGAGTCCTACAATGAGCAGTTCTTC. The encoded protein is CASIRTSESYNEQFF. The J gene is TRBJ2-1, the V gene TRBV10-2, with 9 bases matching TRBD2. CDR3 length: 15 amino acids. Germline CDR1 is WSHSY and CDR2 is SAAADI. V lost 7 bases to trimming and J lost 1 base; unmatched junction nucleotides: 5.